These 5 T cell receptor beta chains share one sample of origin, sequenced in a study of shared clonotypes between healthy human individuals. Measured with immunoSEQ multiplex PCR; TCRdb has only the in-frame clones, and not every one. Found here are about 1 million clones, roughly 75% of them singletons; the top ten hold roughly 1.5%. Sequenced: memory CD4+ T cells sorted from blood. As to subset: CD45RA-negative fraction. These receptors were taken from a young man in good health.

CDR3 amino acids: CASSPGAGVLETQYF. CDR3 DNA sequence: TGTGCCAGCTCACCAGGGGCGGGGGTTCTTGAGACCCAGTACTTC. This rearrangement joins TRBV18 to TRBJ2-5; 7 bases are a match to TRBD2. The J segment lost 5 bases and the V segment lost 2 bases, leaving 8 bases of the junction unmatched. This CDR3 has 15 residues. Germline V gene data show CDR1 as KGHSH and CDR2 as LQKENI.

About this clone: The same CDR3 also results from other DNA sequences found in this sample. The genes are TRBV5-4 and TRBJ2-5; D possibly matches TRBD1 or TRBD2 (5 bases each). Trimming removed 3 bases from V and 2 bases from J, with 11 bases in between. The CDR3 is 14 amino acids. Per germline, CDR1 SGHNT and CDR2 YYREEE (reference sequence). The CDR3 sequence is CASSSGTRQETQYF. The DNA of the CDR3 is TGTGCCAGCAGCTCCGGGACCAGACAAGAGACCCAGTACTTC.

The chain has TRBV6-5 and TRBJ1-2, with 7 bases matching TRBD1. The V and J ends lost 0 bases and 4 bases, in that order; junction bases with no gene match: 5. The CDR3 is 15 residues long. Germline CDR1 reads MNHEY; CDR2 reads SVGAGI. CDR3 in amino acids: CASSYSRGRGYGYTF. The DNA for the CDR3 is TGTGCCAGCAGTTACTCGAGGGGGCGAGGCTATGGCTACACCTTC.

The chain joins TRBV20-1 to TRBJ1-1; no clear D. Germline values: CDR1 DFQATT, CDR2 SNEGSKA (reference sequence). This CDR3 is built from 10 residues. The germline V and J ends were trimmed by 1 base and 11 bases, with 8 bases remaining between them. The CDR3 loop is CSARVMDAFF. CDR3 coding DNA: TGCAGTGCTAGAGTTATGGATGCTTTCTTT.

To note about this clone: Distinct nucleotide sequences in the sample also encode this CDR3. The chain recombines TRBV30 with TRBJ1-1; D gene ambiguous. The CDR3 runs 13 residues. V shed 0 bases and J shed 1 base, with 6 bases lying between them. In germline, CDR1 is GTSNPN, CDR2 SVGIG (reference sequence). CDR3 region: CAWSVGGNTEAFF. The CDR3 nucleotides read TGTGCCTGGAGTGTCGGTGGGAACACTGAAGCTTTCTTT.